This TCR beta chain was sequenced during a study of T cell responses to AZD1222 COVID-19 vaccine. V was pared by 5 bases and J by 0 bases, with 8 bases between. Germline V CDR1 and CDR2: SGHAT, FQNNGV. CDR3 length: 15 residues. The protocol was immunoSEQ multiplex PCR, while the TCRdb copy is restricted to in-frame clones and leaves out a portion. This table holds around 120,000 clones, 70% to 90% found once. This chain joins TRBV11-2 and TRBJ1-6; the D is unclear. The TCR was taken from an adult in good health. Specimen: peripheral blood, collected on day 0 of AZD1222 vaccination. The CDR3 is CASSALSSYNSPLHF. DNA for the CDR3: TGTGCCAGCAGCGCCCTAAGCTCCTATAATTCACCCCTCCACTTT.